The 22 T cell receptor beta chains below were found in one sample sequenced in a study of CD8+ T cells in alopecia areata. RNA was extracted and reverse transcribed into cDNA as the sequencing template. The method was immunoSEQ multiplex PCR; TCRdb's version includes in-frame clones alone and lacks a portion of them. This sample has under 150,000 clones, with 62% found just once. The sequencing sample was made of CD8+ T cells sorted from blood. Source of these receptors: a human donor in good health.

This chain links TRBV13 with TRBJ2-1, with a tentative D call TRBD2 (6 bases). The CDR3 sequence is 15 residues long. Germline CDR1 PRHDT, CDR2 FYEKMQ (reference sequence). Trimming removed 2 bases at V and 6 bases at J, with 14 bases between. The CDR3 reads CASSLLGGNRNEQFF. CDR3 bases: TGTGCCAGCAGCTTACTCGGGGGAAACCGCAATGAGCAGTTCTTC.

The chain joins TRBV2 to TRBJ2-4, with TRBD1 identical over 7 bases. CDR3 length equals 16 residues. V dropped 8 bases and J dropped 0; count of bases not matched to a gene: 10. Per germline, CDR1 SNHLY and CDR2 FYNNEI. For the CDR3, the DNA is TGTGCCAGCGACGCTACCGGGACAGAAGCCAAAAACATTCAGTACTTC. Its protein product is CASDATGTEAKNIQYF.

The V and J genes are TRBV11-2 and TRBJ1-2; 8 bases are shared with TRBD1. Trimming took 4 bases from V and 3 from J; bases not matched to a gene: 7. The length of the CDR3 is 15 residues. Germline assignment: CDR1 SGHAT and CDR2 FQNNGV. The CDR3 region has the DNA TGTGCCAGCAGCTCCTGGACAGGGACGGACTATGGCTACACCTTC. Translated, it gives CASSSWTGTDYGYTF.

The chain employs TRBV6-6 and TRBJ1-4; possibly TRBD1 for D (5 bases). V was clipped by 11 bases and J by 0 bases, with 13 bases between them. Germline CDR1 is MNHNY and CDR2 is SVGAGI (reference sequence). CDR3 size: 14 residues. CDR3 bases: TGTGCCTCCAAGCAGGGCGCAACTAATGAAAAACTGTTTTTT. Its protein is CASKQGATNEKLFF.

This clone was counted a few times. V and J are TRBV6-5 and TRBJ2-1, with D hard to call. The V gene lost 10 bases and the J gene lost 0 bases, with 10 bases spanning the gap. This CDR3 is 13 amino acids long. Germline V gives CDR1 MNHEY, CDR2 SVGAGI. CDR3: CATKPSSYNEQFF. The CDR3 bases are TGTGCCACCAAGCCGAGCTCCTACAATGAGCAGTTCTTC.

The V gene is TRBV28, the J gene TRBJ2-7; the D gene is possibly TRBD2 (5 bases). Trimming shortened V by 1 base and J by 2 bases, and 12 bases separated the two germline ends. Germline CDR1 is MDHEN and CDR2 is SYDVKM. The CDR3 runs 15 residues. CDR3 in DNA: TGTGCCAGCAGTTTATTGAGGGAACGGGCCTACGAGCAGTACTTC. The encoded protein is CASSLLRERAYEQYF.

Only a few counts were recorded for this clone. This chain connects TRBV9 to TRBJ2-7; D may correspond to TRBD1 or TRBD2 (5 bases each). The germline V gene has CDR1 SGDLS and CDR2 YYNGEE. V lost 3 bases and J 6 bases, leaving 16 bases between the germline ends. This CDR3 is built from 14 residues. The CDR3 spells CASSESGRGSEQYF. CDR3 DNA: TGTGCCAGCAGCGAATCTGGACGGGGCAGCGAGCAGTACTTC.

The V call is TRBV29-1, the J call TRBJ2-2; D gene unclear. CDR1 is SQVTM, CDR2 ANQGSEA, per germline. The length of the CDR3 is 11 residues. The germline V and J ends were trimmed by 7 bases and 5 bases, with 8 bases remaining between them. DNA for the CDR3: TGCAGCGCCCGAAGTACCGGGGAGCTGTTTTTT. Residues: CSARSTGELFF.

J is TRBJ1-5 and V is TRBV27; no reliable D call. Deletions cut 0 bases from V and 4 bases from J, with 10 bases between. CDR3 length: 15 amino acids. Germline V lookup: CDR1 MNHEY, CDR2 SMNVEV (reference sequence). The CDR3 protein is CASSLSAGLNQPQHF. CDR3 in DNA: TGTGCCAGCAGTTTATCGGCAGGACTGAATCAGCCCCAGCATTTT.

The gene calls are TRBV7-6 and TRBJ2-1; D might be TRBD2 (6 bases). This CDR3 is 13 amino acids long. With 2 bases removed from V and 6 bases from J, the gap between germline ends came to 8 bases. CDR1 is SGHVS and CDR2 is FNYEAQ in the germline V gene. CDR3 DNA sequence: TGTGCCAGCAGCTTATCGGGGGTCAATGAGCAGTTCTTC. Protein sequence: CASSLSGVNEQFF.

The rearrangement links TRBV29-1 to TRBJ2-1; 10 nucleotides line up with TRBD2. Losses at the gene ends were 5 bases for V and 2 bases for J; bases not matched to a gene: 9. The CDR3 loop spans 16 amino acids. The germline V gene encodes CDR1 SQVTM and CDR2 ANQGSEA. The CDR3 is CSVTLAGEGAYNEQFF. DNA for the CDR3: TGCAGCGTTACCCTAGCGGGAGAAGGGGCCTACAATGAGCAGTTCTTC.

The V call is TRBV4-1, the J call TRBJ1-1, with a possible D match to TRBD1 (6 bases). Germline V gives CDR1 MGHRA, CDR2 YSYEKL. This CDR3 comprises 13 residues. Trimming stripped 7 bases from V and 1 base from J, with 10 bases between. The CDR3 sequence: CASKGGANTEAFF. The CDR3, as DNA: TGCGCCAGCAAGGGGGGGGCGAACACTGAAGCTTTCTTT.

V and J are TRBV14 and TRBJ1-2; possible D gene TRBD1, 5 bases. Trimming removed 2 bases from V and 10 bases from J, with 11 bases in between. Germline CDR1 SGHDN, CDR2 FVKESK. The CDR3 runs 12 residues. CDR3 DNA sequence: TGTGCCAGCAGCCAACGGGACTTCTACTACACCTTC. Translating gives CASSQRDFYYTF.

This chain joins TRBV4-1 and TRBJ1-3; weak D call: TRBD1 (5 bases). Germline V CDR1 and CDR2: MGHRA, YSYEKL. The CDR3 runs to 20 residues. V was cut by 0 bases and J by 0 bases, with 21 bases left in between. The DNA for the CDR3 is TGCGCCAGCAGCCAAGAGTCATGGGGCGGCCTGTGGTTCTCTGGAAACACCATATATTTT. Its protein is CASSQESWGGLWFSGNTIYF.

The chain recombines TRBV9 with TRBJ2-6; TRBD2 matches at 8 bases. Losses at the gene ends were 0 bases for V and 0 bases for J; bases not matched to a gene: 5. Germline lookup yields CDR1 SGDLS and CDR2 YYNGEE. The CDR3 runs 18 residues. The CDR3: CASSVDQRGSSGANVLTF. CDR3 bases: TGTGCCAGCAGCGTAGATCAGCGGGGGAGCTCTGGGGCCAACGTCCTGACTTTC.

The CDR3 nucleotides read TGCAGCGTTGAACTTGGTCAGGCCTACGAGCAGTACTTC. Its translation is CSVELGQAYEQYF. The chain links TRBV29-1 to TRBJ2-7; D remains ambiguous. CDR1 is SQVTM, CDR2 ANQGSEA, per germline. This CDR3 comprises 13 residues. Deletions cut 2 bases from V and 2 bases from J, with 10 bases between.

A few counts support this clone. This chain links TRBV30 with TRBJ2-5; possible D gene TRBD1, 6 bases. Germline loops: CDR1 GTSNPN, CDR2 SVGIG (reference sequence). V shed 2 bases and J shed 5 bases, with 21 bases lying between them. The CDR3 is 16 residues long. CDR3 nucleotide sequence: TGTGCCTGGAGTATCGGGACAAACCCGAGGACGGAGACCCAGTACTTC. It encodes CAWSIGTNPRTETQYF.

The chain links TRBV18 to TRBJ2-1; 13 bases are a match to TRBD2. Trimming took 6 bases from V and 5 from J; bases not matched to a gene: 4. CDR1 KGHSH and CDR2 LQKENI come from the germline V gene. CDR3 length: 15 residues. The CDR3 sequence: CASSEGLAGDNEQFF. CDR3 coding DNA: TGTGCCAGCTCGGAAGGACTAGCGGGAGACAATGAGCAGTTCTTC.

The V gene is TRBV7-9, the J gene TRBJ2-3; possibly TRBD1 or TRBD2 for D (5 bases each). Germline V gives CDR1 SEHNR, CDR2 FQNEAQ (reference sequence). V lost 5 bases, J lost 3 bases, and 18 bases lay in between. CDR3 length: 16 residues. CDR3 region: CASSGEGWDGTDTQYF. The DNA for the CDR3 is TGTGCCAGCAGCGGAGAGGGGTGGGATGGAACAGATACGCAGTATTTT. The variable domain in full, completed from reference TRBV7-9 and TRBJ2-3, reads DTGVSQNPRHKITKRGQNVTFRCDPISEHNRLYWYRQTLGQGPEFLTYFQNEAQLEKSRLLSDRFSAERPKGSFSTLEIQRTEQGDSAMYLCASSGEGWDGTDTQYFGPGTRLTVL.

The chain recombines TRBV29-1 with TRBJ2-7; the D is unclear. CDR1 SQVTM and CDR2 ANQGSEA come from the germline V gene. The V end lost 4 bases, the J end lost 3 bases, and 10 bases lay between the germline ends. CDR3 length: 12 amino acids. The CDR3 here is CSVATESYEQYF. The CDR3, as DNA: TGCAGCGTTGCCACAGAGAGCTACGAGCAGTACTTC.

The rearrangement joins TRBV7-3 to TRBJ2-5; weak D call: TRBD2 (5 bases). The CDR3 contains 13 residues. Per germline, CDR1 SGHTA and CDR2 FQGTGA. V lost 0 bases and J lost 9, with 11 bases in between. The CDR3 DNA sequence: TGTGCCAGCAGCTTAACAAGGTCGGAGGCCCAGTACTTC. Protein sequence: CASSLTRSEAQYF.

V usage is TRBV27 and J usage is TRBJ1-1; D gene unclear. Germline V gene sequence: CDR1 MNHEY, CDR2 SMNVEV (reference sequence). The CDR3 is 11 residues long. V was shortened by 6 bases and J by 3 bases, with 5 bases between the two germline ends. As DNA, the CDR3 is TGTGCCAGCAGAGACGACACTGAAGCTTTCTTT. The encoded protein is CASRDDTEAFF.